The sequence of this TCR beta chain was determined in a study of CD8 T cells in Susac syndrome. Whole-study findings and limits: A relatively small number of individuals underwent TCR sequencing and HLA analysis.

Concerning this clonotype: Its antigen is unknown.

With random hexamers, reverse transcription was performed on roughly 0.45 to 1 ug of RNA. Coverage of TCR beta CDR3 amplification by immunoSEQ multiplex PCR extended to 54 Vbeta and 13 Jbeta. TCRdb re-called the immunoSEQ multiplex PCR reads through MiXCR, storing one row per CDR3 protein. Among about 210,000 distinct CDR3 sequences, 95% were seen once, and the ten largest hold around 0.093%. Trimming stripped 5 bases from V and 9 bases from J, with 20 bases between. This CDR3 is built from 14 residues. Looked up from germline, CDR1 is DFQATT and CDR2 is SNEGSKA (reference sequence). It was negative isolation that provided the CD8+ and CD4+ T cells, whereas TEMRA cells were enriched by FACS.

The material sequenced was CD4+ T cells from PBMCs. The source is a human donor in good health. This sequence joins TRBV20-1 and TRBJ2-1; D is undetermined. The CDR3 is CSAPHRPGSTEQFF. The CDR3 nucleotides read TGCAGTGCTCCTCACCGTCCAGGCTCAACTGAGCAGTTCTTC.